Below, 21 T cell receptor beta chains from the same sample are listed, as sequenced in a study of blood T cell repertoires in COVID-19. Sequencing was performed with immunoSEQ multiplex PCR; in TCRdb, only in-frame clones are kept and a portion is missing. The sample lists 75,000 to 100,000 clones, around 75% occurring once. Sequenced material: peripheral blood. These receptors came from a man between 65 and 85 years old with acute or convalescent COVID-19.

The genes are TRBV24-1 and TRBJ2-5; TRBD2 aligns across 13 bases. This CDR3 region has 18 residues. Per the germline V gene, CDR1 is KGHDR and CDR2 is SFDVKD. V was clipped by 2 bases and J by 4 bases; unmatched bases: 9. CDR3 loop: CATSDSGLAGFKGETQYF. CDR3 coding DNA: TGTGCCACCAGTGATTCGGGACTAGCGGGGTTCAAAGGAGAGACCCAGTACTTC.

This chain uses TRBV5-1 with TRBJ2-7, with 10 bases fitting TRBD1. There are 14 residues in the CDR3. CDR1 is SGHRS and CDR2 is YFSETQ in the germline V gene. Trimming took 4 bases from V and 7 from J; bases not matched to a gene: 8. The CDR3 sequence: CASSIPGTGEEQYF. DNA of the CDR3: TGCGCCAGCAGCATCCCCGGGACAGGGGAAGAGCAGTACTTC. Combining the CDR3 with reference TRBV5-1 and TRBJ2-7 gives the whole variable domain KAGVTQTPRYLIKTRGQQVTLSCSPISGHRSVSWYQQTPGQGLQFLFEYFSETQRNKGNFPGRFSGRQFSNSRSEMNVSTLELGDSALYLCASSIPGTGEEQYFGPGTRLTVT.

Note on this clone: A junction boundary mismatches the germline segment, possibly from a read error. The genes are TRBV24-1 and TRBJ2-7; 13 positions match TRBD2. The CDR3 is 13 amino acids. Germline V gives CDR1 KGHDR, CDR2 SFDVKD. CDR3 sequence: CATSDTGTSGTHF. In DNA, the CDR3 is TGTGCCACCAGTGATACCGGGACTAGCGGGACCCACTTC.

Written as DNA, the CDR3 is TGTGCCAGCAGCCCCACGACTACCGGGACAGGGGGCTACGAGCAGTACTTC. It specifies CASSPTTTGTGGYEQYF. The rearrangement uses TRBV3-1 (or the pseudogene TRBV3-2) and TRBJ2-7; TRBD1 agrees at 11 bases. The CDR3 contains 17 residues. The trim removed 4 bases at V and 3 bases at J, leaving 11 bases unmatched. Germline CDR1 reads LGHDT; CDR2 reads YNNKEL (reference sequence).

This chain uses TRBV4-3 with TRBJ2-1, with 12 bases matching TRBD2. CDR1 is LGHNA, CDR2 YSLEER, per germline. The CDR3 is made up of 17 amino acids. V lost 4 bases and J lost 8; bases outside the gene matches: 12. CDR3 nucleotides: TGCGCCAGCAGCCCCTGGACTAGCGGGGAGGTCCTGGATGAGCAGTTCTTC. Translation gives CASSPWTSGEVLDEQFF.

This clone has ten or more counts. The CDR3 DNA reads as TGTGCCACCAGTGACACCCAGAACCCGGGTCTCAACGACAATGAGCAGTTCTTC. This gives the protein CATSDTQNPGLNDNEQFF. The chain has TRBV24-1 and TRBJ2-1; D is unclear. In germline, CDR1 is KGHDR, CDR2 SFDVKD. The CDR3 is 18 residues long. Trimming took 4 bases from V and 5 from J, leaving 23 bases between them.

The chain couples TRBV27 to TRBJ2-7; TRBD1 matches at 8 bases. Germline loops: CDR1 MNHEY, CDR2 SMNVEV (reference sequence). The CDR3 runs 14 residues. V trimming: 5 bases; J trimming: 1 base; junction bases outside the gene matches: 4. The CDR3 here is CASSRQGRSYEQYF. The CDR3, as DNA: TGTGCCAGCAGTAGACAGGGGCGGTCCTACGAGCAGTACTTC.

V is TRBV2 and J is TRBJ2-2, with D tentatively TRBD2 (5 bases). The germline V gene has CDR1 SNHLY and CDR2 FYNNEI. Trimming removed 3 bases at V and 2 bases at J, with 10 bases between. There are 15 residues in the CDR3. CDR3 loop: CASSEYSGNTGELFF. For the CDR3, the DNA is TGTGCCAGCAGTGAGTACAGCGGCAACACCGGGGAGCTGTTTTTT.

The CDR3 region is CASSATMPSSTDTQYF. CDR3 sequence (DNA): TGTGCCAGCAGCGCGACTATGCCATCTAGCACAGATACGCAGTATTTT. The chain uses TRBV11-2 and TRBJ2-3; a possible D gene is TRBD2 (5 bases). CDR1 is SGHAT, CDR2 FQNNGV, per germline. The CDR3 extends over 16 amino acids. With 5 bases removed from V and 0 bases from J, the gap between germline ends came to 15 bases.

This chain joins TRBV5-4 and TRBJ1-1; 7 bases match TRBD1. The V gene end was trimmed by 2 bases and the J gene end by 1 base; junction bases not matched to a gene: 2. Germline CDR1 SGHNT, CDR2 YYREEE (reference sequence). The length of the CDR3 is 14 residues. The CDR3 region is CASSFAGGNTEAFF. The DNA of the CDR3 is TGTGCCAGCAGCTTTGCAGGGGGGAACACTGAAGCTTTCTTT.

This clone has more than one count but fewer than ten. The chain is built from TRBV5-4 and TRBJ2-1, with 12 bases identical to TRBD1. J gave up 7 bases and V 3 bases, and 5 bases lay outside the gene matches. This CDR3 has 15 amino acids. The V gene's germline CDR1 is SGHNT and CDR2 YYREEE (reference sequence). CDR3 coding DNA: TGTGCCAGCAGCTGGGACAGGGGGCGCGAAAATGAGCAGTTCTTC. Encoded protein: CASSWDRGRENEQFF. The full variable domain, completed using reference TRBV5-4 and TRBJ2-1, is ETGVTQSPTHLIKTRGQQVTLRCSSQSGHNTVSWYQQALGQGPQFIFQYYREEENGRGNFPPRFSGLQFPNYSSELNVNALELDDSALYLCASSWDRGRENEQFFGPGTRLTVL.

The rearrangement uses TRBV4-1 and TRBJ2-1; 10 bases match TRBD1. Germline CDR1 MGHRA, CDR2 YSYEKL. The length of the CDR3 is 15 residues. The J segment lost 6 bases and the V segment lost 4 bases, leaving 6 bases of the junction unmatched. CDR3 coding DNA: TGCGCCAGCAGCCTCGGGACAGGGGATATCAATGAGCAGTTCTTC. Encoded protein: CASSLGTGDINEQFF.

The chain's CDR3 is CASSLVGGGRENIQYF. The CDR3 region has the DNA TGTGCCAGCAGCTTAGTCGGGGGCGGGAGGGAAAACATTCAGTACTTC. The V call is TRBV7-2, the J call TRBJ2-4, with 9 bases lining up with TRBD2. With 1 base clipped from V and 5 bases from J, the junction kept 6 bases outside the gene matches. CDR3 length: 16 residues. Per the germline V gene, CDR1 is SGHTA and CDR2 is FQGNSA.

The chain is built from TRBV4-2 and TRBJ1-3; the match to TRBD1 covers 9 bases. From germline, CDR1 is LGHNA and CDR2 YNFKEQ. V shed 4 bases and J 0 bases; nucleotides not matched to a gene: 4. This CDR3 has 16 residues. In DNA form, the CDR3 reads TGTGCCAGCAGCCCGGACAGGGGATTCTCTGGAAACACCATATATTTT. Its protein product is CASSPDRGFSGNTIYF.

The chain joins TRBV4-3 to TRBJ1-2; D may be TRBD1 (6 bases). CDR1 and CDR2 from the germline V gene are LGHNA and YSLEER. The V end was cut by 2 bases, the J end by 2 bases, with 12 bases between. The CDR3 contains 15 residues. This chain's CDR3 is CASSQIRQVNYGYTF. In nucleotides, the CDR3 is TGCGCCAGCAGCCAAATCCGACAGGTCAACTATGGCTACACCTTC.

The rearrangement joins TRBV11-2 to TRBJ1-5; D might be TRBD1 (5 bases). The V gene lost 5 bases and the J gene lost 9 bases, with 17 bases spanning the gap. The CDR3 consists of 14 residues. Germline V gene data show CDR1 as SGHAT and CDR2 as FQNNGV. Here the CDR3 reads CASSPDRQQGPQHF. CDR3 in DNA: TGTGCCAGCAGCCCTGACAGACAACAAGGGCCCCAGCATTTT. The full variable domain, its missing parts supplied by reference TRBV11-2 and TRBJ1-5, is EAGVAQSPRYKIIEKRQSVAFWCNPISGHATLYWYQQILGQGPKLLIQFQNNGVVDDSQLPKDRFSAERLKGVDSTLKIQPAKLEDSAVYLCASSPDRQQGPQHFGDGTRLSIL.

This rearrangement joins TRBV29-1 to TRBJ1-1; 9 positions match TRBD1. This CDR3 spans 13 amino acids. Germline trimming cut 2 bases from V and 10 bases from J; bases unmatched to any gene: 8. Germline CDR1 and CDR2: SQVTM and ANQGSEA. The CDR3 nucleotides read TGCAGCGTTGAAAGTTGGGACAGGGTGGGAGCTTTCTTT. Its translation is CSVESWDRVGAFF.

The CDR3 DNA is TGTGCCTGGAGTGTATCGAACCTAGCGGCAGCGTCCGGGGAGCTGTTTTTT. Translating gives CAWSVSNLAAASGELFF. The J gene is TRBJ2-2, the V gene TRBV30; 7 nucleotides line up with TRBD2. Looked up from germline, CDR1 is GTSNPN and CDR2 is SVGIG (reference sequence). Germline trimming cut 0 bases from V and 6 bases from J; bases unmatched to any gene: 13. CDR3 length: 17 residues.

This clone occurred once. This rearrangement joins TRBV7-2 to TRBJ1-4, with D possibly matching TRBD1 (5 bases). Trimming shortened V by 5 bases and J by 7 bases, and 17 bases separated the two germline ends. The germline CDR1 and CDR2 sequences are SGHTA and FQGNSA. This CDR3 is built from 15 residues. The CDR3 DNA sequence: TGTGCCAGCAGCCGTGGGGCCGCAGGCGTTGAAAAACTGTTTTTT. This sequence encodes CASSRGAAGVEKLFF.

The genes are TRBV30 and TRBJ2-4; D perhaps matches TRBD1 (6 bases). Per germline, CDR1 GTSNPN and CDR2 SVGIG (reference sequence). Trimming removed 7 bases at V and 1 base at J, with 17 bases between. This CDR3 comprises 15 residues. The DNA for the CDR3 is TGTGCCTTCGAGACAGGAAGAGGGGCCAAAAACATTCAGTACTTC. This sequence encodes CAFETGRGAKNIQYF.

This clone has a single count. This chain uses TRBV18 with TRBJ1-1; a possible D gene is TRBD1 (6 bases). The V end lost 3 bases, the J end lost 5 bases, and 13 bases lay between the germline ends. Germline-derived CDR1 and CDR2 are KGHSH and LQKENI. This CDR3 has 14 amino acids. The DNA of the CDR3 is TGTGCCAGCTCACCCGCGGGGGCGCGGACTGAAGCTTTCTTT. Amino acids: CASSPAGARTEAFF.